Below, 18 T cell receptor beta chains from the same sample are listed, as sequenced in a study of OX40 agonist ivuxolimab in advanced cancers. Some clones are missing from TCRdb's copy, which holds only in-frame ones; the method was immunoSEQ multiplex PCR. The data show 40,000 to 55,000 clones, roughly 91% seen once. Sequences were derived from CD4+ or CD8+ T cells sorted from blood, sampled in a trial of the OX40 agonist ivuxolimab. These TCRs come from an adult with an advanced solid tumor such as melanoma, head and neck, liver or kidney cancer.

V usage is TRBV27 and J usage is TRBJ2-7; a weak D match, TRBD1 (6 bases). Trimming stripped 5 bases from V and 0 bases from J, with 14 bases between. The CDR3 is 15 amino acids. Germline V lookup: CDR1 MNHEY, CDR2 SMNVEV (reference sequence). The CDR3 nucleotides are TGTGCCAGCAGTCAGGGACACCCGAGCTCCTACGAGCAGTACTTC. Amino acids: CASSQGHPSSYEQYF.

This clone was seen once. V usage is TRBV6-6 and J usage is TRBJ1-5; no clear D gene. Trimming pared 11 bases from V and 5 bases from J, leaving 10 bases between. The CDR3 covers 11 residues. Looked up from germline, CDR1 is MNHNY and CDR2 is SVGAGI (reference sequence). The CDR3 nucleotides read TGTGCCGGTTCCGGGTATCAGCCCCAGCATTTT. Its translation: CAGSGYQPQHF.

This chain joins TRBV29-1 and TRBJ2-7, with D possibly matching TRBD2 (7 bases). CDR1 is SQVTM and CDR2 is ANQGSEA in the germline V gene. V lost 6 bases and J 3 bases, leaving 15 bases between the germline ends. The CDR3 runs 13 residues. CDR3 DNA sequence: TGCAGCGTGGGGGGGGGCATCGGCTACGAGCAGTACTTC. Protein sequence: CSVGGGIGYEQYF.

The chain uses TRBV7-2 and TRBJ2-2, with a tentative D call TRBD2 (5 bases). CDR1 and CDR2 from the germline V gene are SGHTA and FQGNSA. The CDR3 consists of 15 residues. V was trimmed by 7 bases and J by 3 bases, leaving 15 bases between them. The CDR3 nucleotides read TGTGCCAGCACCCTCGGAGGTCCTTACACCGGGGAGCTGTTTTTT. It codes for CASTLGGPYTGELFF.

V gene TRBV7-6 combines with J gene TRBJ2-1; D gene ambiguous. Trimming removed 2 bases from V and 9 bases from J, with 5 bases in between. Germline-derived CDR1 and CDR2 are SGHVS and FNYEAQ. CDR3 size: 11 residues. The CDR3 here is CASSLSGEQFF. The CDR3 DNA reads as TGTGCCAGCAGCTTATCGGGTGAGCAGTTCTTC.

This chain connects TRBV9 to TRBJ2-2; D uncertain. The germline V and J ends were trimmed by 0 bases and 6 bases, with 6 bases remaining between them. The CDR3 length is 13 residues. Germline V gene data show CDR1 as SGDLS and CDR2 as YYNGEE. The CDR3 DNA reads as TGTGCCAGCAGCGTAGACGGGCCCGGGGAGCTGTTTTTT. It yields the protein CASSVDGPGELFF.

The rearrangement joins TRBV28 to TRBJ1-2; D is possibly TRBD1 (6 bases). Germline CDR1 reads MDHEN; CDR2 reads SYDVKM. The length of the CDR3 is 15 residues. Trimming left V 4 bases short and J 7 bases short, with 19 bases between. The DNA for the CDR3 is TGTGCCAGCAGTTACCTCTGGGGGGGACAAGGTGGCTACACCTTC. Translation gives CASSYLWGGQGGYTF.

The genes are TRBV27 and TRBJ1-4, with D unclear. The CDR3 consists of 14 residues. The ends were cut back, 5 bases at V and 7 bases at J, with 14 bases in the middle. Germline CDR1 MNHEY, CDR2 SMNVEV (reference sequence). CDR3 bases: TGTGCCAGCAGTGCGGCCCCATGGGGTGAAAAACTGTTTTTT. This sequence encodes CASSAAPWGEKLFF.

The chain carries TRBV28 and TRBJ1-5, with D unresolved. Germline assignment: CDR1 MDHEN and CDR2 SYDVKM. V lost 3 bases to trimming and J lost 4 bases, with 13 bases between them. The CDR3 consists of 15 residues. As DNA, the CDR3 is TGTGCCAGCAGTTTGAGATCCGGGAGGAATCAGCCCCAGCATTTT. Its protein is CASSLRSGRNQPQHF. Supplemented by reference TRBV28 and TRBJ1-5, the full variable domain reads DVKVTQSSRYLVKRTGEKVFLECVQDMDHENMFWYRQDPGLGLRLIYFSYDVKMKEKGDIPEGYSVSREKKERFSLILESASTNQTSMYLCASSLRSGRNQPQHFGDGTRLSIL.

This chain links TRBV27 with TRBJ2-6; D may be TRBD2 (6 bases). Germline V CDR1 and CDR2: MNHEY, SMNVEV (reference sequence). This CDR3 is built from 15 residues. Trimming removed 9 bases from V and 0 bases from J, with 12 bases in between. This CDR3 is CASTEGSSGANVLTF. CDR3 nucleotides: TGTGCCAGTACGGAGGGAAGCTCTGGGGCCAACGTCCTGACTTTC.

The CDR3 sequence is CASSPGQYQDQYF. The CDR3 nucleotides are TGTGCCAGCAGCCCCGGACAGTACCAGGACCAGTACTTC. The rearrangement uses TRBV5-6 and TRBJ2-5; D might be TRBD1 (6 bases). Germline CDR1 and CDR2: SGHDT and YYEEEE. V lost 4 bases to trimming and J lost 10 bases, with 17 bases between them. The CDR3 consists of 13 residues.

This rearrangement joins TRBV27 to TRBJ2-1; TRBD2 is a possible D gene (7 bases). This CDR3 spans 16 amino acids. The ends were cut back, 5 bases at V and 3 bases at J, with 17 bases in the middle. Germline CDR1 MNHEY, CDR2 SMNVEV (reference sequence). The CDR3 is CASSPGVAGGYNEQFF. CDR3 nucleotide sequence: TGTGCCAGCAGTCCAGGGGTAGCGGGTGGCTACAATGAGCAGTTCTTC.

This chain links TRBV4-3 with TRBJ1-6; no definite D call. Germline V lookup: CDR1 LGHNA, CDR2 YSLEER. The V and J ends lost 1 base and 11 bases respectively, with 12 bases between them. The length of the CDR3 is 14 residues. CDR3 sequence reads: CASSQGGNGPPLHF. CDR3 coding DNA: TGCGCCAGCAGCCAAGGAGGTAACGGGCCACCCCTCCACTTT.

Here the CDR3 reads CASSLSAATYTSYNEQFF. The CDR3 DNA sequence: TGTGCCAGCAGCTTAAGTGCGGCTACTTATACCTCCTACAATGAGCAGTTCTTC. The chain couples TRBV7-6 to TRBJ2-1, with D hard to call. V was shortened by 2 bases and J by 0 bases, with 17 bases between the two germline ends. The CDR3 consists of 18 residues. Germline loops: CDR1 SGHVS, CDR2 FNYEAQ.

The rearrangement uses TRBV10-3 and TRBJ2-7, with 10 nucleotides matching TRBD1. With 4 bases clipped from V and 0 bases from J, the junction kept 3 bases outside the gene matches. This CDR3 region has 15 residues. CDR1 ENHRY and CDR2 SYGVKD come from the germline V gene. CDR3 in amino acids: CAISVGTGASYEQYF. DNA of the CDR3: TGTGCCATCAGTGTGGGGACAGGGGCCTCCTACGAGCAGTACTTC.

CDR3 sequence reads: CATSFPGAANTEAFF. The CDR3 region has the DNA TGTGCCACCAGCTTTCCCGGGGCTGCGAACACTGAAGCTTTCTTT. This sequence joins TRBV15 and TRBJ1-1, with D maybe TRBD1 (5 bases). Germline values: CDR1 LNHNV, CDR2 YYDKDF (reference sequence). The ends were cut back, 5 bases at V and 1 base at J, with 14 bases in the middle. The CDR3 sequence is 15 residues long.

This clone was found a few times. The chain joins TRBV6-5 to TRBJ1-1; 7 bases agree with TRBD1. Germline CDR1 is MNHEY and CDR2 is SVGAGI. After removal of 4 bases from V and 14 bases from J, the junction contained 16 bases not matched to a gene. This CDR3 comprises 14 residues. CDR3 coding DNA: TGTGCCAGCAGTTCGGGACAGACATATCACTTCGAGTTCTTT. Protein: CASSSGQTYHFEFF.

The chain links TRBV7-8 to TRBJ1-4; a possible D gene is TRBD1 (5 bases). The germline V and J ends were trimmed by 5 bases and 14 bases, with 15 bases remaining between them. Germline values: CDR1 SGHVS, CDR2 FQNEAQ. The CDR3 runs to 12 residues. As DNA, the CDR3 is TGTGCCAGCAGCGGGGACCCCGTGAGTCTGTTTTTT. It specifies CASSGDPVSLFF. The full variable domain, in which reference TRBV7-8 and TRBJ1-4 provide the parts outside the CDR3, is GAGVSQSPRYKVAKRGQDVALRCDPISGHVSLFWYQQALGQGPEFLTYFQNEAQLDKSGLPSDRFFAERPEGSVSTLKIQRTQQEDSAVYLCASSGDPVSLFFGSGTQLSVL.